The TCR beta chain described here comes from a study of blood T cell repertoires in COVID-19. The CDR3 runs to 15 residues. Germline values: CDR1 SGHRS, CDR2 YFSETQ. V lost 0 bases and J lost 4, with 11 bases in between. Participants were aged roughly 18 to 89 years from approximately 23 US areas. As processed by the authors: Quantification of nucleated cells was approximated via reference gene primer amplification. Assay: immunoSEQ multiplex PCR; the TCRdb copy retains only in-frame clones and omits some. V and J calls and clone size are those listed in that table; D and trimming were worked out from the DNA. The table records about 140,000 clones, 75% to 90% of them present only once.

The rearrangement uses TRBV5-1 and TRBJ2-1, with D hard to call. The source is a man aged 60 to 75 who had recovered from COVID-19. The sequenced sample consisted of PBMCs or T cells enriched from blood (not recorded which). CDR3 bases: TGCGCCAGCAGCTTGGCAGATCCGCAATACAATGAGCAGTTCTTC. Translation: CASSLADPQYNEQFF.